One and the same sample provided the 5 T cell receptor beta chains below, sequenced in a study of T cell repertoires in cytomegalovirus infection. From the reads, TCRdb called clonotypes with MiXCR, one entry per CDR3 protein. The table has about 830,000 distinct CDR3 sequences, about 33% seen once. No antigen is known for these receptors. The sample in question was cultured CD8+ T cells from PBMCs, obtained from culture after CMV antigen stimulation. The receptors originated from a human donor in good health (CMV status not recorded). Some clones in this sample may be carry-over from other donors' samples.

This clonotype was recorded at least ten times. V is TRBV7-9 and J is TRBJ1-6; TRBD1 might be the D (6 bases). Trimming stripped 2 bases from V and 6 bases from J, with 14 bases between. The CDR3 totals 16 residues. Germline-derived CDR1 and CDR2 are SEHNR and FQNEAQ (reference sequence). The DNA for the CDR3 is TGTGCCAGCAGCTTACCGTACAGGGAATCTAATTCACCCCTCCACTTT. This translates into CASSLPYRESNSPLHF.

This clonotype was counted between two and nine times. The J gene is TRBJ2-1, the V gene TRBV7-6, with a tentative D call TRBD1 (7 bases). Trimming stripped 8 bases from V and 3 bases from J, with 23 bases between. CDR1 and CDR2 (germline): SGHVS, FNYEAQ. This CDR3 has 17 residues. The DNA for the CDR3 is TGTGCCAGCCCCCCGGGGGTACCGGGACAGTACTACAATGAGCAGTTCTTC. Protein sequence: CASPPGVPGQYYNEQFF.

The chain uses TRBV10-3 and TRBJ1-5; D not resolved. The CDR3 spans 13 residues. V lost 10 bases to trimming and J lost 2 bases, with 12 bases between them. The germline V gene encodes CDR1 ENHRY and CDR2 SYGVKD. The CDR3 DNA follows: TGTGCCAACGGCTGGGATGGCAATCAGCCCCAGCATTTT. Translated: CANGWDGNQPQHF.

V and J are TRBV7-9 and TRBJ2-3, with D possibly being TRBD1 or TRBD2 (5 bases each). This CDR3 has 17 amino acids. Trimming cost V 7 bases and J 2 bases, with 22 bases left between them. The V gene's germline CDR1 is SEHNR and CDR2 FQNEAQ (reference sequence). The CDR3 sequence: CASTFPLRDGFTDTQYF. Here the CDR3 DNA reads TGTGCCAGCACCTTTCCCTTACGGGACGGATTCACAGATACGCAGTATTTT.

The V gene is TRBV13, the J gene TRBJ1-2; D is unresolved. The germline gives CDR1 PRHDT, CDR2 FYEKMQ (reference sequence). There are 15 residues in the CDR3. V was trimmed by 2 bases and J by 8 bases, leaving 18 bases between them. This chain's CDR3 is CASSLRWDSPGGYTF. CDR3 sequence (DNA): TGTGCCAGCAGCTTAAGGTGGGATTCCCCGGGCGGCTACACCTTC.